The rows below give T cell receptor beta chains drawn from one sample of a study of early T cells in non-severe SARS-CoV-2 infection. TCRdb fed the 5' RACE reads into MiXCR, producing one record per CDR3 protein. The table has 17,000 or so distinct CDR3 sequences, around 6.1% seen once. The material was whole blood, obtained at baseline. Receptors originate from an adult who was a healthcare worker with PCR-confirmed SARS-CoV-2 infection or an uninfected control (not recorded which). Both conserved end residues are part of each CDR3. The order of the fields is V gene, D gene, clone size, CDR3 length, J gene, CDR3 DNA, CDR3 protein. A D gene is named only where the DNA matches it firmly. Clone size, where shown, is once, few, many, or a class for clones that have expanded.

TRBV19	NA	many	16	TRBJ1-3	TGTGCCAGTACTCCTCTCATACAGAGCTCTGGAAACACCATATATTTT	CASTPLIQSSGNTIYF
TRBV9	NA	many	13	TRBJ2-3	TGTGCCAGCAGCGTTCCCACCACAGATACGCAGTATTTT	CASSVPTTDTQYF
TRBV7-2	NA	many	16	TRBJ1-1	TGTGCCAGCAGCCTTAACGTTAGGCTTGAGAACACTGAAGCTTTCTTT	CASSLNVRLENTEAFF
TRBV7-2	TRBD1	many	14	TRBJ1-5	TGTGCCAGCAGCAGAACAGGGGGCGGACAGCCCCAGCATTTT	CASSRTGGGQPQHF
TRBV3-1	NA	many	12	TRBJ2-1	TGTGCCAGCAGCCAAAGGGATTTTGAGCAGTTCTTC	CASSQRDFEQFF
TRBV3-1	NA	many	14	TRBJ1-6	TGTGCCAGCAGCCAAAACAGGAGAAATTCACCCCTCCACTTT	CASSQNRRNSPLHF
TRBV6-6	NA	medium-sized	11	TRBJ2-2	TGTGCCACTCATACCACTGGGGAGCTGTTTTTT	CATHTTGELFF
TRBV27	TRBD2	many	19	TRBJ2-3	TGTGCCAGCAGTTCCTTGGGGACTAGCGGGGGGGCGGGCACAGATACGCAGTATTTT	CASSSLGTSGGAGTDTQYF
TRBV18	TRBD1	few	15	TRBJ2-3	TGTGCCAGCTCACCACTGAGACAGGGGGCGCATACGCAGTATTTT	CASSPLRQGAHTQYF
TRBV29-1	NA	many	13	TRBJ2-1	TGCAGCGTGAGTTCCACTGGCCCAAGTGAGCAGTTCTTC	CSVSSTGPSEQFF
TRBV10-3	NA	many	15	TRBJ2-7	TGTGCCATCAGTGAGTCCTGGGGGGCCAGCTACGAGCAGTACTTC	CAISESWGASYEQYF
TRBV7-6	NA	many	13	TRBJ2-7	TGTGCCAGCAGCAAAGGACCGTCCTACGAGCAGTACTTC	CASSKGPSYEQYF
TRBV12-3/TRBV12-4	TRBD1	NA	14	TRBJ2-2	TGTGCCAGCAGTTTAGTGGACAGGACCGGGGAGCTGTTTTTT	CASSLVDRTGELFF
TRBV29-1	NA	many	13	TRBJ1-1	TGCAGCGTTGAAGATGGTACAGGTACTGAAGCTTTCTTT	CSVEDGTGTEAFF
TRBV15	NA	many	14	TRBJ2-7	TGTGCCACCAGCAGAGGCGGACTGGGGGGCGAGCAGTACTTC	CATSRGGLGGEQYF
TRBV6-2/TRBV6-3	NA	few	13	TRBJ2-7	TGTGCCAGCACCAAAGTTAGGGCCTACGAGCAGTACTTC	CASTKVRAYEQYF
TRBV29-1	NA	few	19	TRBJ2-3	TGCAGCGTTGAAGCTCGGGGAAAAAAGGAGCGCATACCCACAGATACGCAGTATTTT	CSVEARGKKERIPTDTQYF
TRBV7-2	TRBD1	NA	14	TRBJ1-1	TGTGCCAGCAGCACCCGACAGGGGAACACTGAAGCTTTCTTT	CASSTRQGNTEAFF
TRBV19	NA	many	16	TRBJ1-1	TGTGCCACGGGCCAAGGACAGCGGACTATGAACACTGAAGCTTTCTTT	CATGQGQRTMNTEAFF
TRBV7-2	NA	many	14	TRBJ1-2	TGTGCCAGCAGCTTAAGTTTCTTTAACTATGGCTACACCTTC	CASSLSFFNYGYTF
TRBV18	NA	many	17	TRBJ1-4	TGTGCCAGCTCACGATACTACACAGGGAGAACTAATGAAAAACTGTTTTTT	CASSRYYTGRTNEKLFF
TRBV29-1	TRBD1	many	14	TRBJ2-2	TGCAGCGTGGGCACAGGGGTGGACGCCGGGGAGCTGTTTTTT	CSVGTGVDAGELFF
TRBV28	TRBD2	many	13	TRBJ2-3	TGTGCCAGCAGTGCGGGGGGCCGAGATACGCAGTATTTT	CASSAGGRDTQYF
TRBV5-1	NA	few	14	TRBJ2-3	TGCGCCAGCAGAGACGACGCCAGCACAGATACGCAGTATTTT	CASRDDASTDTQYF
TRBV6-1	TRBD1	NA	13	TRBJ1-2	TGTGCCAGCAAACAGGGGGCCCTCTATGGCTACACCTTC	CASKQGALYGYTF
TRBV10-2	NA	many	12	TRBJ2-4	TGCGCCAGCAGTGACGTCAAAAACATTCAGTACTTC	CASSDVKNIQYF
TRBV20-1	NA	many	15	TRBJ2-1	TGCAGTGCTAGAGATCCAGGGGCATCCTACAATGAGCAGTTCTTC	CSARDPGASYNEQFF
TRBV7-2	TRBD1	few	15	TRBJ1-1	TGTGCCAGCAGCTTGACAGGGAGGATGAACACTGAAGCTTTCTTT	CASSLTGRMNTEAFF
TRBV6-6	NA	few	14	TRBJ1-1	TGTGCCAGCAGTTTGGAGGGTTGGAACACTGAAGCTTTCTTT	CASSLEGWNTEAFF
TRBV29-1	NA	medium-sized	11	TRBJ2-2	TGCAGCGTTGGCGACACCGGGGAGCTGTTTTTT	CSVGDTGELFF
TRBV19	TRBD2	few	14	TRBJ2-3	TGTGCCAGTAGACCAGCGGGGAGCACAGATACGCAGTATTTT	CASRPAGSTDTQYF
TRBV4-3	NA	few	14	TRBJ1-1	TGCGCCAGCAGCCAAGTCCGGGGGAGGTCTGAAGCTTTCTTT	CASSQVRGRSEAFF
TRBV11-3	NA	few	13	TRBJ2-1	TGTGCCAGCAGCCCCGGGGTCGACAGTGAGCAGTTCTTC	CASSPGVDSEQFF
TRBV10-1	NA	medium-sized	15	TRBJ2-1	TGCGCCAGCAGTAAGGATTTGAGCTCCTACAATGAGCAGTTCTTC	CASSKDLSSYNEQFF
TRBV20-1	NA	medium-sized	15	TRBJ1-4	TGCAGTGCTAGAGATCCCGGACAGTATAATGAAAAACTGTTTTTT	CSARDPGQYNEKLFF
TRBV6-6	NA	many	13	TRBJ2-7	TGTGCCAGCAGTTCAGGGGGGTGGGACGAGCAGTACTTC	CASSSGGWDEQYF
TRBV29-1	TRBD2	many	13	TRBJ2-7	TGCAGCGTTGGGCCGGGAGGGTCCTACGAGCAGTACTTC	CSVGPGGSYEQYF
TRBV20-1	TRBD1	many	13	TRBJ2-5	TGCAGTGCTGTCGACAGGGGCGTCGAGACCCAGTACTTC	CSAVDRGVETQYF
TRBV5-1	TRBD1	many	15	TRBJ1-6	TGCGCCAGCAGCTTGGAAGGGGGCCGATATTCACCCCTCCACTTT	CASSLEGGRYSPLHF
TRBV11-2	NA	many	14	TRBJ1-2	TGTGCCAGCAGCTCGTCCACAGGAAACTATGGCTACACCTTC	CASSSSTGNYGYTF
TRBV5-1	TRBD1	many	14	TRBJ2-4	TGCGCCAGCAGCTTGACCCTGGGACAGAACATTCAGTACTTC	CASSLTLGQNIQYF
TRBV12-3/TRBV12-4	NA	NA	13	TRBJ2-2	TGTGCCAGCACCCTATCAATGCCCGGGGAGCTGTTTTTT	CASTLSMPGELFF
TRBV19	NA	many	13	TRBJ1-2	TGTGCCAGTAGTATCGAACCGATGAGCGGCTACACCTTC	CASSIEPMSGYTF
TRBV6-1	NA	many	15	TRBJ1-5	TGTGCCAGCAGTGAGGTTTTTCTACAGCCCCCGCCCCAGCATTTT	CASSEVFLQPPPQHF
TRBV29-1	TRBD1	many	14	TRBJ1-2	TGCAGCGTTGGACAGGGGACTGGTAACTATGGCTACACCTTC	CSVGQGTGNYGYTF
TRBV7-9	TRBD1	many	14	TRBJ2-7	TGTGCCAGCAGACCCGGGACAGAGATCTACGAGCAGTACTTC	CASRPGTEIYEQYF
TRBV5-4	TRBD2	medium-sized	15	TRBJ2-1	TGTGCCAGCAGCCCATGGACTAGCGGATACAATGAGCAGTTCTTC	CASSPWTSGYNEQFF
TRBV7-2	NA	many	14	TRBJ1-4	TGTGCCAGCAGCAGGGGGACGGCGGGTGAAAAACTGTTTTTT	CASSRGTAGEKLFF
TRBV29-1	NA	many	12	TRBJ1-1	TGCAGCGTCGGTGCGGGGGGCACTGAAGCTTTCTTT	CSVGAGGTEAFF
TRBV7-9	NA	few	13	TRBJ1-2	TGTGCCAGCAGCCCTACGCAGGGGACGGCTGATACCTTC	CASSPTQGTADTF
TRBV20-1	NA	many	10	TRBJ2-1	TGCAGTGCAGGGGTTTCTGAGCAGTTCTTC	CSAGVSEQFF
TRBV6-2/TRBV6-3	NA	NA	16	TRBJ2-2	TGTGCCAGCACCCTCTTCTCCACCAGGGACACCGGGGAGCTGTTTTTT	CASTLFSTRDTGELFF
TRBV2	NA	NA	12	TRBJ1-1	TGTGCCAGCAGTGTACAAGAGGGGCAAGCTTTCTTT	CASSVQEGQAFF